This TCR beta chain is from a study of blood T cells in healthy people across ages. For the second PCR, which ran for about 7 to 12 cycles, a sample-barcoded 5' primer and a J-beta primer mix were used. Each CDR3 protein is one row after TCRdb ran MiXCR on the 5' RACE reads. Of about 970,000 distinct CDR3 sequences in the sample, roughly 51% were seen once. J gave up 0 bases and V 3 bases, and 7 bases lay outside the gene matches. Germline-derived CDR1 and CDR2 are MNHEY and SMNVEV (reference sequence). The CDR3 length is 18 residues. The genes are TRBV27 and TRBJ2-1; TRBD2 matches at 11 bases. The origin of this receptor is a woman aged 55-69 years in good health. Sequencing was done on a sample of blood. The CDR3 reads CASSLLAGGSDSYNEQFF. CDR3 DNA: TGTGCCAGCAGTTTGCTAGCGGGAGGTTCGGACTCCTACAATGAGCAGTTCTTC.